This T cell receptor beta chain was identified in a study of CD4+ T cells in melanoma. Profiling relied on immunoSEQ multiplex PCR, and the TCRdb table lists in-frame clones only, not all of them. This table has 120,000 to 150,000 clones, approximately 91% appearing once. As regards this clone: Its target is unknown.

Germline values: CDR1 WSHSY, CDR2 SAAADI. The CDR3 length is 16 residues. The V end was cut by 0 bases, the J end by 4 bases, with 13 bases between. Study-wide results and limits: CD8+ T cell, macrophage and B cell function reportedly correlated with neoantigen-specific CD4+ T cells. In melanoma, neoantigen-specific CD4+ T cells reportedly differed in differentiation state.

The V and J genes are TRBV10-2 and TRBJ2-1, with a tentative D call TRBD2 (5 bases). The source of this sequence is a human donor with melanoma. This CDR3 is CASSESVVAPYNEQFF. CDR3 DNA sequence: TGCGCCAGCAGTGAGTCCGTGGTAGCGCCTTACAATGAGCAGTTCTTC.